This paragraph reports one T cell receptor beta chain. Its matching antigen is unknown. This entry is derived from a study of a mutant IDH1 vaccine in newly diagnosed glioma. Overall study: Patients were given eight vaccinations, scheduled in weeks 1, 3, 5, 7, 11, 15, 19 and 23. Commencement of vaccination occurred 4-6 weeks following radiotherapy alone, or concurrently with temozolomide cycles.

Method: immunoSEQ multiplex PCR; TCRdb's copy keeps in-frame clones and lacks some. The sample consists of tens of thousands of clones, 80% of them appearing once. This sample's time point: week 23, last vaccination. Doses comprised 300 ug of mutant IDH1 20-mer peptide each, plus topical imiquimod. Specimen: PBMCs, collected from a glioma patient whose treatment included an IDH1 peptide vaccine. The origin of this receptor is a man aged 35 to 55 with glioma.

This CDR3 is CASSQDWNSNQPQHF. CDR3 DNA sequence: TGCGCCAGCAGCCAAGATTGGAACAGCAATCAGCCCCAGCATTTT. This chain joins TRBV4-1 and TRBJ1-5; unclear D gene. V lost 0 bases and J lost 1, with 7 bases in between. Germline V gene lookup returns CDR1 MGHRA and CDR2 YSYEKL. The CDR3 contains 15 residues.